Here is one T cell receptor (beta chain) with its context. The antigen it recognizes is unknown. The record has no base qualities; no much larger clone is one base away. These data belong to a study of blood T cell repertoires in COVID-19 (dated by TCRdb to about 2020). In the study overall: Collaborator samples came from the United States, Italy and Spain and covered acute and convalescent phases of COVID-19. Samples came from the ongoing ImmuneRACE study (first 160 participants) plus 1,254 subjects from 6 global collaborators. The prospective study material was composed of cDNA or gDNA derived from T cells, B-cell-depleted T cells, or PBMCs. The repertoires were made available in a free public database intended to serve as a resource for research on the immune response to SARS-CoV-2. A de-identified subject ID, COVID-19 status, age in years and sex were almost always included in the sample metadata. HLA class I and class II types, where available, came from metadata supplied by the sample provider rather than from assay-based typing. Deeply sampled blood TCRbeta repertoires from subjects exposed to, actively infected with, or recovered from COVID-19 were included in the dataset. Summary of the overall study and its limitations: Clinical and demographic metadata were provided uncurated, with the amount varying by source and participant.

TCRbeta CDR3 regions were amplified from genomic DNA by means of the immunoSEQ Assay, a bias-controlled multiplex PCR. On the authors' methods: Within the assay, amplification of reference gene primers was used to estimate how many nucleated cells each sample contained. To quantify the absolute abundance of each unique TCRbeta CDR3 rearrangement, sequence reads were collapsed and filtered. Productive Simpson clonality was computed per sample as the square root of Simpson's diversity index over productive rearrangements. The immuneACCESS repertoire file appears here via TCRdb, limited to in-frame rearrangements. These files lack a portion of the clones; in checked studies, under half of the deficit traces to unresolved V genes, and the cause of the others is not known. V and J calls and clone size come straight from that table; D and trimming were deduced from the DNA. This sample lists about 190,000 clones; about four fifths were detected once. The ten largest account for 7.8% of the sample.

In Seattle, one collaborating source enrolled patients while the infection was active and tracked those patients longitudinally over the course of disease. Whole blood was collected in K2EDTA tubes by collaborating institutions according to the institutions' own protocols. For TCRbeta analysis, collaborators shipped samples in one of three forms: frozen whole blood, isolated PBMCs, or DNA extracted from either of those sample types. This sequence was found in an older woman with COVID-19, enrolled during active disease. The sequencing sample was made of peripheral blood.

The CDR3 amino acid sequence is: CASSENLIAAGYGEQYF. The DNA sequence follows: TGTGCCAGCAGTGAAAATTTGATCGCTGCAGGGTACGGAGAGCAGTACTTC. The rearranged chain carries TRBV6-1 and TRBJ2-7; TRBD1 is a possible D gene, resting on 5 matching bases. V gives up 2 bases and J gives up 7 bases, and the segment between their germline ends measures 24 bases. Taken from cysteine to phenylalanine, the CDR3 has 17 residues. Solely the CDR3 DNA is kept, with 51 bases framed from the first base. CDR1 MNHNS and CDR2 SASEGT were looked up in the germline V gene.